The rows below give T cell receptor beta chains drawn from one sample of a study of cytomegalovirus exposure and HLA in healthy donors. Clones were sequenced by immunoSEQ multiplex PCR, and TCRdb holds only the in-frame ones, with some missing. The sample shows over 150,000 clones, roughly four fifths of them seen only once. Sequenced material: PBMCs. Receptor source: a man aged 18-30 years in good health and CMV-seronegative. Both conserved end residues are part of each CDR3. Each record gives: D gene, clone size, V gene, J gene, CDR3 protein, CDR3 DNA. A D gene is named only where the DNA matches it firmly. Clone size is shown for a subset of rows, as once, few, many or a class of expanded clone.

D: NA
size: NA
V: TRBV30
J: TRBJ1-2
CDR3: CAWSVTRKANYGYTF
DNA: TGTGCCTGGAGTGTAACCAGGAAAGCTAACTATGGCTACACCTTC

D: NA
size: NA
V: TRBV29-1
J: TRBJ1-1
CDR3: CSVDREPDTEAFF
DNA: TGCAGCGTTGACAGGGAACCCGACACTGAAGCTTTCTTT

D: NA
size: NA
V: TRBV7-8
J: TRBJ2-5
CDR3: CASSYLTGVRGGQETQYF
DNA: TGTGCCAGCAGCTACCTTACGGGGGTGAGGGGCGGTCAAGAGACCCAGTACTTC

D: NA
size: NA
V: TRBV28
J: TRBJ2-7
CDR3: CASRVGADYEQYF
DNA: TGTGCCAGCAGAGTTGGGGCTGACTACGAGCAGTACTTC

D: NA
size: NA
V: TRBV19
J: TRBJ1-2
CDR3: CASRALAGLNYGYTF
DNA: TGTGCCAGTAGGGCCCTGGCAGGGCTGAACTATGGCTACACCTTC

D: NA
size: few
V: TRBV4-1
J: TRBJ2-7
CDR3: CASSLVVF
DNA: TGCGCCAGCAGCCTCGTTGTTTTC

D: NA
size: NA
V: TRBV6-1
J: TRBJ1-6
CDR3: CASSDSGGLSSPLHF
DNA: TGTGCCAGCAGTGACTCGGGGGGATTGAGCTCACCCCTCCACTTT

D: TRBD2
size: NA
V: TRBV5-4
J: TRBJ2-1
CDR3: CASRSSKAGSSYNEQFF
DNA: TGTGCCAGCAGGTCTTCTAAAGCGGGGAGCTCCTACAATGAGCAGTTCTTC

D: NA
size: NA
V: TRBV29-1
J: TRBJ1-1
CDR3: CSALGGVGNTEAFF
DNA: TGCAGCGCTCTGGGAGGGGTGGGGAACACTGAAGCTTTCTTT

D: NA
size: NA
V: TRBV25-1
J: TRBJ1-2
CDR3: CASSELSGVGYTF
DNA: TGTGCCAGCAGTGAATTGTCCGGGGTTGGCTACACCTTC

D: NA
size: NA
V: TRBV29-1
J: TRBJ2-4
CDR3: CSVRQAKNIQYF
DNA: TGCAGCGTTAGACAGGCCAAAAACATTCAGTACTTC

D: NA
size: NA
V: TRBV5-1
J: TRBJ1-5
CDR3: CASSAGGGQPQHF
DNA: TGCGCCAGCAGCGCTGGGGGCGGGCAGCCCCAGCATTTT

D: TRBD1
size: NA
V: TRBV5-4
J: TRBJ2-5
CDR3: CASSFYGQGKLQETQYF
DNA: TGTGCCAGCAGCTTTTACGGACAGGGGAAGCTACAAGAGACCCAGTACTTC

D: TRBD2
size: few
V: TRBV7-9
J: TRBJ2-7
CDR3: CASSLAASGGYEQYF
DNA: TGTGCCAGCAGCTTGGCGGCTAGCGGAGGATACGAGCAGTACTTC

D: NA
size: NA
V: TRBV11-3
J: TRBJ1-1
CDR3: CASSGTNTEAFF
DNA: TGTGCCAGCTCCGGGACAAACACTGAAGCTTTCTTT

D: TRBD1
size: few
V: TRBV5-1
J: TRBJ2-2
CDR3: CASSPWDRVYNGELFF
DNA: TGCGCCAGCAGCCCTTGGGACAGAGTGTACAACGGGGAGCTGTTTTTT